Presented here are 26 T cell receptor beta chains from one specimen sequenced in a study of T cells in Graves' hyperthyroidism and ophthalmopathy. The investigators amplified TCR beta CDR3 regions from RNA transcripts. The HTBI primer set served for first-round RT-PCR of the TCR CDR3. From the multiplex PCR reads, TCRdb called clonotypes with MiXCR, one entry per CDR3 protein. Of about 200,000 distinct CDR3 sequences listed, about 15% are singletons. Sequences were obtained from blood. The origin of the receptors is a man aged 45-60 years with Graves' hyperthyroidism.

This clonotype came up many times. The chain has TRBV2 and TRBJ1-4; D remains ambiguous. The CDR3 loop spans 14 amino acids. Germline CDR1 is SNHLY and CDR2 is FYNNEI. V was shortened by 3 bases and J by 5 bases, with 10 bases between the two germline ends. CDR3 protein: CASSDGSENEKLFF. As DNA, the CDR3 is TGTGCCAGCAGTGATGGTAGCGAGAATGAAAAACTGTTTTTT. The entire variable domain, with the rest obtained from reference TRBV2 and TRBJ1-4, is as follows: EPEVTQTPSHQVTQMGQEVILRCVPISNHLYFYWYRQILGQKVEFLVSFYNNEISEKSEIFDDQFSVERPDGSNFTLKIRSTKLEDSAMYFCASSDGSENEKLFFGSGTQLSVL.

The chain couples TRBV11-2 to TRBJ2-7, with a possible D match to TRBD2 (5 bases). This CDR3 is 15 amino acids long. V lost 8 bases, J lost 3 bases, and 20 bases lay in between. CDR1 and CDR2 (germline): SGHAT, FQNNGV. The CDR3: CASQNRDLGGYEQYF. CDR3 nucleotide sequence: TGTGCCAGCCAAAACCGGGATCTTGGAGGCTACGAGCAGTACTTC.

The chain links TRBV10-2 to TRBJ2-1; D tentatively fits TRBD1 or TRBD2 (6 bases each). This CDR3 has 16 residues. V was shortened by 0 bases and J by 10 bases, with 19 bases between the two germline ends. Germline V CDR1 and CDR2: WSHSY, SAAADI. The CDR3, as DNA: TGCGCCAGCAGTGAGTCGCGTGGGGCAGGGGCGGGGGAGCAGTTCTTC. It translates to CASSESRGAGAGEQFF.

This clonotype has more than one count but fewer than ten. The chain carries TRBV10-3 and TRBJ1-1; a weak D match, TRBD1 (6 bases). CDR3 length: 13 amino acids. Germline V lookup: CDR1 ENHRY, CDR2 SYGVKD. Trimming cost V 7 bases and J 4 bases, with 13 bases left between them. The chain's CDR3 is CAITPGEGTEAFF. CDR3 in DNA: TGTGCCATCACCCCAGGGGAGGGCACTGAAGCTTTCTTT.

In this sample, this clonotype turned up many times. The rearrangement links TRBV10-2 to TRBJ2-2; a possible D gene is TRBD1 (5 bases). The V gene's germline CDR1 is WSHSY and CDR2 SAAADI. The V gene lost 4 bases and the J gene lost 5 bases, with 14 bases spanning the gap. The CDR3 length is 15 residues. CDR3 nucleotides: TGCGCCAGCAGTGGGGGTCAGGGATGGACCGGGGAGCTGTTTTTT. It is translated as CASSGGQGWTGELFF.

J is TRBJ2-1 and V is TRBV6-1, with TRBD1 matching 10 bases. Germline V CDR1 and CDR2: MNHNS, SASEGT. Trimming took 6 bases from V and 9 from J; bases not matched to a gene: 8. This CDR3 has 14 amino acids. This CDR3 reads CASSKPGQGCEQFF. The DNA of the CDR3 is TGTGCCAGCAGCAAACCGGGACAGGGGTGTGAGCAGTTCTTC.

A few counts support this clonotype. The chain combines TRBV5-1 with TRBJ1-1, with 8 bases fitting TRBD1. After removal of 3 bases from V and 7 bases from J, the junction contained 5 bases not matched to a gene. The CDR3 contains 13 residues. Germline V gene sequence: CDR1 SGHRS, CDR2 YFSETQ. The CDR3 DNA sequence: TGCGCCAGCAGCTCCCAGGGGGCCGGTGAAGCTTTCTTT. Amino acid sequence: CASSSQGAGEAFF.

The rearrangement uses TRBV20-1 and TRBJ1-2; D unclear. With 3 bases removed from V and 2 bases from J, the gap between germline ends came to 7 bases. The CDR3 length is 12 residues. CDR1 and CDR2 from the germline V gene are DFQATT and SNEGSKA (reference sequence). This CDR3 reads CSARRANYGYTF. CDR3 coding DNA: TGCAGTGCTAGGAGGGCCAACTATGGCTACACCTTC.

This clonotype appeared many times. This rearrangement joins TRBV7-2 to TRBJ2-3, with 10 bases lining up with TRBD1. The ends lost 5 bases at V and 4 bases at J; junction bases unmatched: 3. This CDR3 has 14 residues. The germline gives CDR1 SGHTA, CDR2 FQGNSA. The CDR3 region has the DNA TGTGCCAGCAGCACGGACAGGGGGTCAGATACGCAGTATTTT. Amino acid sequence: CASSTDRGSDTQYF.

The chain uses TRBV6-1 and TRBJ1-5; the D is unclear. V lost 6 bases, J lost 0 bases, and 12 bases lay in between. The germline V gene has CDR1 MNHNS and CDR2 SASEGT. This CDR3 is 15 amino acids long. CDR3 sequence (DNA): TGTGCCAGCAGCCTTAACCCGTATAGCAATCAGCCCCAGCATTTT. Encoded protein: CASSLNPYSNQPQHF.

This clonotype was observed a few times. The chain employs TRBV11-2 and TRBJ1-4, with unresolved D. Trimming removed 4 bases at V and 5 bases at J, with 8 bases between. The CDR3 contains 13 residues. Germline V lookup: CDR1 SGHAT, CDR2 FQNNGV. This CDR3 reads CASSYTLNEKLFF. The CDR3 region has the DNA TGTGCCAGCAGCTACACACTCAATGAAAAACTGTTTTTT. Complete variable domain (other parts from reference TRBV11-2 and TRBJ1-4): EAGVAQSPRYKIIEKRQSVAFWCNPISGHATLYWYQQILGQGPKLLIQFQNNGVVDDSQLPKDRFSAERLKGVDSTLKIQPAKLEDSAVYLCASSYTLNEKLFFGSGTQLSVL.

The table lists this clonotype with many counts. The CDR3 sequence is CASMRQSGSYEQYF. CDR3 bases: TGTGCCAGCATGAGACAAAGCGGATCCTACGAGCAGTACTTC. V is TRBV6-1 and J is TRBJ2-7; D might be TRBD2 (5 bases). Deletions cut 7 bases from V and 1 base from J, with 14 bases between. From germline, CDR1 is MNHNS and CDR2 SASEGT. The CDR3 runs 14 residues.

This clonotype was counted a few times. The chain links TRBV5-6 to TRBJ1-1; the D is unclear. V lost 4 bases and J lost 4, with 14 bases in between. Germline assignment: CDR1 SGHDT and CDR2 YYEEEE. The CDR3 is 14 amino acids. The CDR3 spells CASSTGSWGTEAFF. In nucleotides, the CDR3 is TGTGCCAGCAGCACGGGGTCCTGGGGCACTGAAGCTTTCTTT.

The table lists this clonotype with a few counts. A read error may be the cause here, since a much bigger clone is one base away. CDR3: CASSGGLNTVAFF. CDR3 sequence (DNA): TGTGCCAGCTCGGGGGGCTTGAACACTGTAGCTTTCTTT. This chain joins TRBV18 and TRBJ1-1; D perhaps matches TRBD1 (6 bases). The germline V gene has CDR1 KGHSH and CDR2 LQKENI. This CDR3 is built from 13 residues.

This clonotype was observed at least ten times. CDR3 DNA sequence: TGTGCCAGCTCACCACTGGATGAAAAACTGTTTTTT. As protein: CASSPLDEKLFF. The chain combines TRBV18 with TRBJ1-4; D is uncertain. Trimming took 1 base from V and 6 from J, leaving 3 bases between them. Germline CDR1 reads KGHSH; CDR2 reads LQKENI. The CDR3 length is 12 residues. The variable domain in full, with the rest retrieved from reference TRBV18 and TRBJ1-4, is NAGVMQNPRHLVRRRGQEARLRCSPMKGHSHVYWYRQLPEEGLKFMVYLQKENIIDESGMPKERFSAEFPKEGPSILRIQQVVRGDSAAYFCASSPLDEKLFFGSGTQLSVL.

This chain links TRBV4-3 with TRBJ1-2, with TRBD1 matching over 8 bases. This CDR3 comprises 16 residues. Germline loops: CDR1 LGHNA, CDR2 YSLEER. Trimming at V came to 3 bases and at J to 4 bases, leaving 10 bases not matched to a gene. The CDR3 DNA sequence: TGCGCCAGCAGCCACGAGATATCGGGGACAGGCTATGGCTACACCTTC. Translating it yields CASSHEISGTGYGYTF.

This clonotype was seen many times. The chain employs TRBV10-3 and TRBJ2-5; D gene ambiguous. Germline lookup yields CDR1 ENHRY and CDR2 SYGVKD. Between the trimmed V and J ends, which lost 3 bases and 1 base, there was a span of 6 bases. The CDR3 contains 13 residues. The CDR3 DNA reads as TGTGCCATCAGTGAACGGACCCAAGAGACCCAGTACTTC. As protein: CAISERTQETQYF.

This clonotype was picked up many times. The V and J genes are TRBV28 and TRBJ2-7, with 7 nucleotides matching TRBD1. This CDR3 is built from 13 residues. The ends lost 0 bases at V and 6 bases at J; junction bases unmatched: 2. Germline V gene lookup returns CDR1 MDHEN and CDR2 SYDVKM. The CDR3 region has the DNA TGTGCCAGCAGTTTATGGACAGGGCTCGAGCAGTACTTC. Residues: CASSLWTGLEQYF.

The chain joins TRBV2 to TRBJ1-4, with TRBD1 as a possible D gene (5 bases). Trimming removed 4 bases from V and 8 bases from J, with 14 bases in between. Germline V gives CDR1 SNHLY, CDR2 FYNNEI. This CDR3 region has 14 residues. The CDR3 DNA reads TGTGCCAGCAGTGCGATGGGGCGCACGGAAAAACTGTTTTTT. This sequence encodes CASSAMGRTEKLFF.

V gene TRBV20-1 combines with J gene TRBJ2-1; 9 bases map to TRBD2. Germline loops: CDR1 DFQATT, CDR2 SNEGSKA (reference sequence). Trimming at V came to 6 bases and at J to 3 bases, leaving 6 bases not matched to a gene. The CDR3 covers 14 residues. Here the CDR3 DNA reads TGCAGTGCCAGCCTAGCGGGGCTCTACAATGAGCAGTTCTTC. Protein sequence: CSASLAGLYNEQFF.

V and J are TRBV4-1 and TRBJ2-5, with 12 bases lining up with TRBD2. Germline CDR1 and CDR2: MGHRA and YSYEKL. V lost 4 bases and J lost 5; bases outside the gene matches: 11. The CDR3 totals 17 residues. The CDR3 protein is CASSPRTSGTARETQYF. DNA of the CDR3: TGCGCCAGCAGCCCCAGGACTAGCGGGACTGCCCGGGAGACCCAGTACTTC.

In its sample, this clonotype was seen many times. The gene calls are TRBV7-3 and TRBJ2-1; tentatively, D is TRBD2 (5 bases). The CDR3 spans 13 residues. Germline V gene sequence: CDR1 SGHTA, CDR2 FQGTGA. V lost 5 bases and J lost 4, with 9 bases in between. The CDR3, as DNA: TGTGCCAGCAGCGTTAGCGAGTACAATGAGCAGTTCTTC. Amino acid sequence: CASSVSEYNEQFF.

This clonotype was seen ten or more times. The V and J genes are TRBV24-1 and TRBJ1-2; TRBD1 matches at 7 bases. Trimming at V came to 3 bases and at J to 4 bases, leaving 10 bases not matched to a gene. CDR1 and CDR2 (germline): KGHDR, SFDVKD. The CDR3 consists of 16 residues. CDR3 in DNA: TGTGCCACCAGTGATCCCCGGACAGGCGGGGTCTATGGCTACACCTTC. It specifies CATSDPRTGGVYGYTF.

A few counts support this clonotype. The gene calls are TRBV6-2 or TRBV6-3 and TRBJ1-1, with TRBD1 matching over 9 bases. Germline values: CDR1 MNHEY, CDR2 SVGEGT. This CDR3 region has 14 residues. V was pared by 5 bases and J by 1 base, with 2 bases of the junction left unmatched. CDR3 coding DNA: TGTGCCAGCAGTGTACAGGGGGCGAACACTGAAGCTTTCTTT. Translating it yields CASSVQGANTEAFF.

Only a few counts were recorded for this clonotype. J is TRBJ2-3 and V is TRBV12-3 or TRBV12-4, with 10 nucleotides matching TRBD2. Trimming took 4 bases from V and 0 from J; bases not matched to a gene: 4. The CDR3 is made up of 16 amino acids. CDR3 loop: CASSSTTSGSTDTQYF. The CDR3 bases are TGTGCCAGCAGTTCAACGACTAGCGGGAGCACAGATACGCAGTATTTT.

This clonotype was seen a handful of times. This sequence joins TRBV15 and TRBJ2-1, with 12 positions matching TRBD2. The CDR3 has 18 amino acids. Germline V lookup: CDR1 LNHNV, CDR2 YYDKDF (reference sequence). V lost 0 bases to trimming and J lost 8 bases; unmatched junction nucleotides: 11. CDR3 DNA sequence: TGTGCCACCAGCAGAGAAAAGTTTACTAGCGGGAGGTTCGATGAGCAGTTCTTC. Translating gives CATSREKFTSGRFDEQFF.